The rows below give T cell receptor beta chains drawn from one sample of a study of shared clonotypes between healthy human individuals. Here immunoSEQ multiplex PCR was the method, and the copy in TCRdb shows in-frame clones only, minus some. The sample shows more than 2,000,000 clones, approximately 93% of them seen only once. Material: naive CD4+ T cells from PBMCs. The receptors stem from a man aged 18 to 29 in good health. Some clones in this sample may be carry-over from other donors' samples. CDR3s include the opening cysteine and the closing phenylalanine or tryptophan. A D gene is named only where the DNA matches it firmly. Clone sizes are given selectively: once, few, many, or a class where the clone is expanded.

j_call,d_call,v_call,clone_size,cdr3_aa,cdr3_nt
TRBJ2-2,TRBD1,TRBV19,-,CASSTWLQGARELFF,TGTGCCAGTAGTACTTGGCTACAGGGGGCGAGGGAGCTGTTTTTT
TRBJ2-5,-,TRBV5-1,-,CASSQGGQQETQYF,TGCGCCAGCAGCCAGGGGGGACAGCAAGAGACCCAGTACTTC
TRBJ1-5,-,TRBV28,-,CASSLGGILSNQPQHF,TGTGCCAGCAGTTTAGGCGGGATCCTTAGCAATCAGCCCCAGCATTTT
TRBJ2-2,-,TRBV9,-,CASSVVSGPLNTGELFF,TGTGCCAGCAGCGTAGTTTCCGGTCCGCTCAACACCGGGGAGCTGTTTTTT
TRBJ1-5,-,TRBV19,-,CASSNRGISNQPQHF,TGTGCCAGTAGCAATAGGGGAATTAGCAATCAGCCCCAGCATTTT
TRBJ2-7,-,TRBV25-1,once,CASSPNHHFYEQYF,TGTGCCAGCAGCCCGAACCACCATTTTTACGAGCAGTACTTC
TRBJ2-1,TRBD2,TRBV28,-,CASRWLRGAGGRDEQFF,TGTGCCAGCAGGTGGCTTCGGGGAGCGGGAGGGCGGGATGAGCAGTTCTTC
TRBJ2-2,TRBD2,TRBV7-6,-,CASSSWREGPGELFF,TGTGCCAGCAGCTCCTGGCGGGAGGGCCCCGGGGAGCTGTTTTTT
TRBJ1-1,-,TRBV27,-,CASYNLGITEAFF,TGTGCCAGCTATAACCTGGGGATTACTGAAGCTTTCTTT
TRBJ2-1,-,TRBV12-5,-,CASGGGGRWDEQFF,TGTGCTAGTGGGGGAGGAGGCCGGTGGGATGAGCAGTTCTTC